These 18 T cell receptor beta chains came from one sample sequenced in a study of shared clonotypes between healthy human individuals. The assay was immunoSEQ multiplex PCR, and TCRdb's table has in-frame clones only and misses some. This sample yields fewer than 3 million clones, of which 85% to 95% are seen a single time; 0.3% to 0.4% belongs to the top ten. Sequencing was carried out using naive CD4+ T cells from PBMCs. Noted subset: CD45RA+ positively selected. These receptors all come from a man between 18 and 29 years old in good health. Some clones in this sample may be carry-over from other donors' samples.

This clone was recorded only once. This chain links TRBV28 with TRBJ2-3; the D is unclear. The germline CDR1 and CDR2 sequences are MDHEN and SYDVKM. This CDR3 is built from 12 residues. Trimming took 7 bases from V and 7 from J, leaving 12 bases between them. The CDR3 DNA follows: TGTGCCAGCAAAACCGGCCAGAATACGCAGTATTTT. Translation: CASKTGQNTQYF.

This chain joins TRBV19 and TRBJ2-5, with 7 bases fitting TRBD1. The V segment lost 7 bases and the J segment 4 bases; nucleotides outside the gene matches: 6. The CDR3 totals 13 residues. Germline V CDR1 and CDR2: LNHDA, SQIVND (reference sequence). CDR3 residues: CASKGQNLETQYF. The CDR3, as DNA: TGTGCCAGTAAGGGACAGAATTTAGAGACCCAGTACTTC.

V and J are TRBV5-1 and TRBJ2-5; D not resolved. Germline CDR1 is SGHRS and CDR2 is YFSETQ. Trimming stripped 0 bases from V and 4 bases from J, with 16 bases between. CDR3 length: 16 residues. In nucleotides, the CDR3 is TGCGCCAGCAGCTTGGGGGCAAGCCCTACCGGAGAGACCCAGTACTTC. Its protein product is CASSLGASPTGETQYF. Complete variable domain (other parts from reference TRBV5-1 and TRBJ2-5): KAGVTQTPRYLIKTRGQQVTLSCSPISGHRSVSWYQQTPGQGLQFLFEYFSETQRNKGNFPGRFSGRQFSNSRSEMNVSTLELGDSALYLCASSLGASPTGETQYFGPGTRLLVL.

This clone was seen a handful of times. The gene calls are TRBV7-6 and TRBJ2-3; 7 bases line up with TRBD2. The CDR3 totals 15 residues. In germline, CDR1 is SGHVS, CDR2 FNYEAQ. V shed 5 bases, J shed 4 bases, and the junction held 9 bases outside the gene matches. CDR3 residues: CASSPRGGDPDTQYF. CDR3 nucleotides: TGTGCCAGCAGCCCCCGGGGAGGGGACCCAGATACGCAGTATTTT.

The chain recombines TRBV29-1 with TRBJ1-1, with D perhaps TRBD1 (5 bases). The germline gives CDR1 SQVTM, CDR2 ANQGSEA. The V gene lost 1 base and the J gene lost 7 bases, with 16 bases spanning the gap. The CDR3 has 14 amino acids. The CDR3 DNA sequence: TGCAGCGTTGAAGGTGGAAGGGGCCTAGATGAAGCTTTCTTT. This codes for CSVEGGRGLDEAFF.

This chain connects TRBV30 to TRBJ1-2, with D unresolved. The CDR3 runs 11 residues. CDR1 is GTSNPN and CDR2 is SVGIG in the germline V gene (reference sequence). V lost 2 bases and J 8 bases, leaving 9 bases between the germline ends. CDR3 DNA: TGTGCCTGGAGTTCCTCGGTGGGCTACACCTTC. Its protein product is CAWSSSVGYTF.

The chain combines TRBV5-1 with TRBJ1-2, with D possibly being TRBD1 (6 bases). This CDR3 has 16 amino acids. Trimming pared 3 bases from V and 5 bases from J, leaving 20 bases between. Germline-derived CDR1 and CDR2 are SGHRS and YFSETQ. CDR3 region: CASSSYYRDKWYGYTF. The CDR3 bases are TGCGCCAGCAGCTCATACTACCGGGACAAGTGGTATGGCTACACCTTC.

In DNA form, the CDR3 reads TGCGCCAGCAGCCAAGAGGCGTTCTCTGGAAACACCATATATTTT. Its translation is CASSQEAFSGNTIYF. The chain is built from TRBV4-1 and TRBJ1-3; D is uncertain. The germline CDR1 and CDR2 sequences are MGHRA and YSYEKL. V was clipped by 0 bases and J by 0 bases, with 6 bases between them. This CDR3 region has 15 residues.

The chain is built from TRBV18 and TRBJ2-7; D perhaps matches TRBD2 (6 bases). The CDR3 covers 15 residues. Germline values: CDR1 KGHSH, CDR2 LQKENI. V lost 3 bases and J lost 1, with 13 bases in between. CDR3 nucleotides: TGTGCCAGCTCACCGCCAGGACTACAGTCCTACGAGCAGTACTTC. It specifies CASSPPGLQSYEQYF.

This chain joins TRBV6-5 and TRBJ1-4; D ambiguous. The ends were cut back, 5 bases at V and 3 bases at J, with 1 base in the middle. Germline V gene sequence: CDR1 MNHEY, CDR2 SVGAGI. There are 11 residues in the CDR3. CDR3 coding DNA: TGTGCCAGCAGTGCTAATGAAAAACTGTTTTTT. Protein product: CASSANEKLFF.

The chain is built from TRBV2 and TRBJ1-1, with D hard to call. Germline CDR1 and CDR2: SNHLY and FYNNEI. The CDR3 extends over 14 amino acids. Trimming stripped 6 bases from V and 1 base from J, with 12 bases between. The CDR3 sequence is CASRAWAGNTEAFF. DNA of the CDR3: TGTGCCAGCAGGGCCTGGGCAGGGAACACTGAAGCTTTCTTT. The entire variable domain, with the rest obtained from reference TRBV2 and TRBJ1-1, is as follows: EPEVTQTPSHQVTQMGQEVILRCVPISNHLYFYWYRQILGQKVEFLVSFYNNEISEKSEIFDDQFSVERPDGSNFTLKIRSTKLEDSAMYFCASRAWAGNTEAFFGQGTRLTVV.

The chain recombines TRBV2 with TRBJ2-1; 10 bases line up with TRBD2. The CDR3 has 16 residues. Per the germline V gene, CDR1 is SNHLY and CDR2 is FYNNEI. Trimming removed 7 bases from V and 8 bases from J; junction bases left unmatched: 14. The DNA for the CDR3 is TGTGCCAGCACCGTACAACTAGCGGGATTAATGGATGAGCAGTTCTTC. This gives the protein CASTVQLAGLMDEQFF.

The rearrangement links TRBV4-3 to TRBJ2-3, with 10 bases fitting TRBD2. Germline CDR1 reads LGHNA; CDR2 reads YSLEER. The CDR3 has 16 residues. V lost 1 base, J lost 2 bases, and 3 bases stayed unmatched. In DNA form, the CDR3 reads TGCGCCAGCAGCCAAGGGACTAGCGGTTACACAGATACGCAGTATTTT. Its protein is CASSQGTSGYTDTQYF.

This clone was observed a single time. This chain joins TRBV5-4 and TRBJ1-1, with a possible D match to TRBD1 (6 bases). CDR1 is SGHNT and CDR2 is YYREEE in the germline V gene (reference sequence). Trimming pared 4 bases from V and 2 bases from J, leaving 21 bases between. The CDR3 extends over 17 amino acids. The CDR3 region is CASSPPTGNLPNTEAFF. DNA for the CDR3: TGTGCCAGCAGCCCCCCCACAGGGAACCTTCCCAACACTGAAGCTTTCTTT.

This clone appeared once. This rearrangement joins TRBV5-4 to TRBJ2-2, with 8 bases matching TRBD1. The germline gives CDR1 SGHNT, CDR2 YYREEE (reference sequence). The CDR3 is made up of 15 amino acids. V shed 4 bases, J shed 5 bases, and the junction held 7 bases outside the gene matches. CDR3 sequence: CASSPRTGQTGELFF. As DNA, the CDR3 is TGTGCCAGCAGCCCCCGGACAGGGCAAACCGGGGAGCTGTTTTTT.

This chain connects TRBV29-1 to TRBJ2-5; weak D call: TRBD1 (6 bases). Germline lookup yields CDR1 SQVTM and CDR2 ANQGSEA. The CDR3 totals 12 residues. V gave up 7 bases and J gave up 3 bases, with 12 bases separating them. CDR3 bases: TGCAGCGCCACTGGGGGCGAAGAGACCCAGTACTTC. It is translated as CSATGGEETQYF. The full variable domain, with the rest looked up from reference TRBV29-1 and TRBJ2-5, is SAVISQKPSRDICQRGTSLTIQCQVDSQVTMMFWYRQQPGQSLTLIATANQGSEATYESGFVIDKFPISRPNLTFSTLTVSNMSPEDSSIYLCSATGGEETQYFGPGTRLLVL.

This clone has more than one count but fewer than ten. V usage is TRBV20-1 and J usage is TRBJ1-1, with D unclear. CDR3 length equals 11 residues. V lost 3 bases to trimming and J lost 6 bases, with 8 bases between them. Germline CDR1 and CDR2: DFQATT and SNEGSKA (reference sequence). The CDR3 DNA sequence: TGCAGTGCTAGCTTTATCTCTGAAGCTTTCTTT. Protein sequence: CSASFISEAFF.

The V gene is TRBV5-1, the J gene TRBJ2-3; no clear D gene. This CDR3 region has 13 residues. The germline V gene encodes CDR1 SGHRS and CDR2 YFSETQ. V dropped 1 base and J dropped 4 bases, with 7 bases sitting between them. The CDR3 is CASSLTTADTQYF. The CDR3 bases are TGCGCCAGCAGCTTGACAACAGCAGATACGCAGTATTTT.